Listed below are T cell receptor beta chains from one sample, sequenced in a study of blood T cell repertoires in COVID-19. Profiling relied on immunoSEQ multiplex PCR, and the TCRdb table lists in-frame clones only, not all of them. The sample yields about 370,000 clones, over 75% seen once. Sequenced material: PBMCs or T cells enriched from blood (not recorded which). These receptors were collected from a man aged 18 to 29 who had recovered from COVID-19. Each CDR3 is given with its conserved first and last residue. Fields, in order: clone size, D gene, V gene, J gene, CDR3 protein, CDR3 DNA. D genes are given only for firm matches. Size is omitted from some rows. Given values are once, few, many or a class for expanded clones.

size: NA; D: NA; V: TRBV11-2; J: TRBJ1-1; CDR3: CASGTRTVLMNTEAFF; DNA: TGTGCCAGCGGAACCCGGACAGTTCTTATGAACACTGAAGCTTTCTTT
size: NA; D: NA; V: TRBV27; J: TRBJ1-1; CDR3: CASSPGRDREAFF; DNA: TGTGCCAGCAGCCCTGGGAGGGATAGGGAAGCTTTCTTT
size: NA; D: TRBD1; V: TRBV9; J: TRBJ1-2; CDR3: CASSLRTGPYSYGYTF; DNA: TGTGCCAGCAGCCTGAGGACAGGGCCGTACTCCTATGGCTACACCTTC
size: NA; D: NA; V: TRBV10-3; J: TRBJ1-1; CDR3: CAISDRGKNTEAFF; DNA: TGTGCCATCAGTGATAGAGGAAAGAACACTGAAGCTTTCTTT
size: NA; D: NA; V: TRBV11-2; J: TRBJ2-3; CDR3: CASSLWPGGGDTQYF; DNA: TGTGCCAGCAGCTTATGGCCAGGGGGAGGAGATACGCAGTATTTT
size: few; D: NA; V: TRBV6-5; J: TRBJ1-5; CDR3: CASSTQGGNSQPQHF; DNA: TGTGCCAGCAGTACGCAGGGAGGGAATAGTCAGCCCCAGCATTTT
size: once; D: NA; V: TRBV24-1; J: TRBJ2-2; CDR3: CATSDSGANTGELFF; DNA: TGTGCCACCAGTGATTCGGGTGCGAACACCGGGGAGCTGTTTTTT
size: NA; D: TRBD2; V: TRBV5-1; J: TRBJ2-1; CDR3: CASTSGGQANNEQFF; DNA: TGCGCCAGCACTAGCGGCGGCCAAGCCAACAATGAGCAGTTCTTC
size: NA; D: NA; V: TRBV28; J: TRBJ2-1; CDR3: CASSLTASYNEQFF; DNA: TGTGCCAGCAGTTTGACAGCCTCCTACAATGAGCAGTTCTTC
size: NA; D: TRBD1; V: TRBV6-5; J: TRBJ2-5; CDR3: CASSRTGGFAETQYF; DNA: TGTGCCAGCAGTCGGACAGGGGGCTTCGCAGAGACCCAGTACTTC
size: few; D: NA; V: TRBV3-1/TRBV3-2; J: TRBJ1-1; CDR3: CASSQDEGVGAFF; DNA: TGTGCCAGCAGCCAAGATGAGGGGGTAGGAGCTTTCTTT
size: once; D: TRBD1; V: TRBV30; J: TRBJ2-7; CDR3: CAWGLSGTGGEQYF; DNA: TGTGCCTGGGGCTTATCCGGGACAGGGGGAGAGCAGTACTTC
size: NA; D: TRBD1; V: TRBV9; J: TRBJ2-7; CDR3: CASSVEDRGYEQYF; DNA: TGTGCCAGCAGCGTAGAGGACAGGGGCTACGAGCAGTACTTC
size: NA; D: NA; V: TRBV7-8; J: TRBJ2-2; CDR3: CASSSGPKNTGELFF; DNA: TGTGCCAGCAGCTCAGGCCCGAAGAACACCGGGGAGCTGTTTTTT
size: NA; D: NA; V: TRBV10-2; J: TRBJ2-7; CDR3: CASSDRYEQYF; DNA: TGCGCCAGCAGTGACCGCTACGAGCAGTACTTC
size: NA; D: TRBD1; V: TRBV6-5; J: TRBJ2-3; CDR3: CASSYLRQGTADTQYF; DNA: TGTGCCAGCAGTTACCTACGACAGGGTACGGCAGATACGCAGTATTTT
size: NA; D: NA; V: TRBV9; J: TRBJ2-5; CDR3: CASSRDTETQYF; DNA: TGTGCCAGCAGCCGAGATACCGAGACCCAGTACTTC
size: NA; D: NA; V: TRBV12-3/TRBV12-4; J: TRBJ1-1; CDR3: CASIPDMGGKAFF; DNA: TGTGCCAGCATCCCGGATATGGGGGGGAAAGCTTTCTTT
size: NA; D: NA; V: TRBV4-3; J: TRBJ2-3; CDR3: CASSQELGTDTQYF; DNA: TGCGCCAGCAGCCAAGAGTTAGGCACAGATACGCAGTATTTT
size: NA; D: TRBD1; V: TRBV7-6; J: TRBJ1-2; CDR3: CASSLGGQGTGGYTF; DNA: TGTGCCAGCAGCTTGGGAGGACAGGGGACAGGCGGCTACACCTTC
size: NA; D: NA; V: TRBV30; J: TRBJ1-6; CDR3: CAWSEGLILHF; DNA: TGTGCCTGGAGTGAAGGACTGATCCTCCACTTT
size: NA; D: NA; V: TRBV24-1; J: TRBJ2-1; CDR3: CATSDSQGRNEQFF; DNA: TGTGCCACCAGTGATTCACAGGGGAGGAATGAGCAGTTCTTC
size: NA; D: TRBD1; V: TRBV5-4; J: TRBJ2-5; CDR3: CASSLLQGAGETQYF; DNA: TGTGCCAGCAGCTTATTACAGGGGGCGGGGGAGACCCAGTACTTC
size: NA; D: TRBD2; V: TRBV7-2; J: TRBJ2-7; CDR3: CASSQTSGWYEQYF; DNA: TGTGCCAGCAGCCAAACTAGCGGCTGGTACGAGCAGTACTTC
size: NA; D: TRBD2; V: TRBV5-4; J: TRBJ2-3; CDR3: CASSQLAGTDTQYF; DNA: TGTGCCAGCAGCCAACTAGCGGGGACAGATACGCAGTATTTT
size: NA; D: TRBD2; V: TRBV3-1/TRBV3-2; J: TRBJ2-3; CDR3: CASSRGTSGGNTDTQYF; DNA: TGTGCCAGCAGCCGCGGGACTAGCGGGGGAAACACAGATACGCAGTATTTT
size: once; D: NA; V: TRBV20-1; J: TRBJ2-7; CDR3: CSASSYEQYF; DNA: TGCAGTGCCTCTTCCTACGAGCAGTACTTC
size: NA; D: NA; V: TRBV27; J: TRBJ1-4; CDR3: CASSFNRNEKLFF; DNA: TGTGCCAGCAGTTTTAACCGGAATGAAAAACTGTTTTTT
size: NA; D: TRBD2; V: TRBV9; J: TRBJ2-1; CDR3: CASSASGTTYNEQFF; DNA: TGTGCCAGCAGCGCCTCCGGGACTACCTACAATGAGCAGTTCTTC
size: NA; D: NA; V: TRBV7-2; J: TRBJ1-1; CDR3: CASSSWGGAEAFF; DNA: TGTGCCAGCAGCTCATGGGGGGGGGCTGAAGCTTTCTTT
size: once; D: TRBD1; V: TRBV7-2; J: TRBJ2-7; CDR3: CASSPNQGVREQYF; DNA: TGTGCCAGCAGCCCTAACCAGGGGGTGAGAGAGCAGTACTTC
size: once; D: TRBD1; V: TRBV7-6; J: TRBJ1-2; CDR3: CASSPTGEYGYTF; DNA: TGTGCCAGCAGCCCGACAGGGGAGTATGGCTACACCTTC
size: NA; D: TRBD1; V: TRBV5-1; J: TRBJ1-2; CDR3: CASSEPGTGALAGGYTF; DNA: TGCGCCAGCAGCGAACCCGGGACAGGGGCTCTAGCTGGTGGCTACACCTTC
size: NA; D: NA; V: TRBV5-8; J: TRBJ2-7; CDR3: CASSRAWARTPTYEQYF; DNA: TGTGCCAGCAGTCGCGCTTGGGCTAGGACTCCAACCTACGAGCAGTACTTC
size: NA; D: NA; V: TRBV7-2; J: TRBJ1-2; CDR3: CASSRGIEGYTF; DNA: TGTGCCAGCAGCCGGGGGATCGAGGGCTACACCTTC
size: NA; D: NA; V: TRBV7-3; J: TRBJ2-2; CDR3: CASSSPGTTNTGELFF; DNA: TGTGCCAGCAGCTCCCCCGGGACAACCAACACCGGGGAGCTGTTTTTT
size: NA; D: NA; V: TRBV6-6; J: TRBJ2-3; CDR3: CASSYRQAGSTDTQYF; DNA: TGTGCCAGCAGTTACCGGCAGGCGGGAAGCACAGATACGCAGTATTTT
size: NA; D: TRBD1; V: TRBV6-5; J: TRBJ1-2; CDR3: CASSRTGINYGYTF; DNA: TGTGCCAGCAGTCGGACAGGGATTAACTATGGCTACACCTTC
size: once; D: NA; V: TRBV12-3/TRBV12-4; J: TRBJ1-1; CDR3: CASRPHTNTEAFF; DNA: TGTGCCAGCAGGCCCCACACGAACACTGAAGCTTTCTTT
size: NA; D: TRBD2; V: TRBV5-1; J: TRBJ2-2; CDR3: CASSRSAQGTSGNTGELFF; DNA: TGCGCCAGCAGCCGTTCCGCACAGGGCACTAGCGGTAACACCGGGGAGCTGTTTTTT
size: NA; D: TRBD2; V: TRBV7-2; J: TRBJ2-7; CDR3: CASSLEVAGGPLGEQYF; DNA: TGTGCCAGCAGCTTAGAGGTAGCGGGAGGGCCTCTGGGCGAGCAGTACTTC
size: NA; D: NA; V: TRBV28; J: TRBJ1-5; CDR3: CAANQGIGNQPQHF; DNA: TGTGCCGCCAACCAGGGGATAGGCAATCAGCCCCAGCATTTT
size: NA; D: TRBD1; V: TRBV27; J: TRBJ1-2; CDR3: CASSPAPGQGKKGGYTF; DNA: TGTGCCAGCAGTCCCGCCCCGGGACAGGGTAAAAAGGGTGGCTACACCTTC
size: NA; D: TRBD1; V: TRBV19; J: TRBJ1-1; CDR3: CASRAGQGPPGAFF; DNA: TGTGCCAGTAGGGCAGGACAGGGGCCACCGGGAGCTTTCTTT
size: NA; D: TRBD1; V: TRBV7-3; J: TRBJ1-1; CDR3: CASSLQGARGTEAFF; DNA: TGTGCCAGCAGCTTACAGGGGGCAAGAGGCACTGAAGCTTTCTTT
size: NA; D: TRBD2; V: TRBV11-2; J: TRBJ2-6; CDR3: CASSLIVGGASGANVLTF; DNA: TGTGCCAGCAGCTTAATTGTCGGGGGGGCATCCGGGGCCAACGTCCTGACTTTC
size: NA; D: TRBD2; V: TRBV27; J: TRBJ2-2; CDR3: CASSLGTSGRAYRAGELFF; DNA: TGTGCCAGCAGTTTGGGGACTAGCGGGAGGGCCTACCGGGCCGGGGAGCTGTTTTTT
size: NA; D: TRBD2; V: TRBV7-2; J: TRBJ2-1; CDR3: CASSPRLAGVSYNEQFF; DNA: TGTGCCAGCAGCCCGCGACTAGCGGGGGTATCCTACAATGAGCAGTTCTTC
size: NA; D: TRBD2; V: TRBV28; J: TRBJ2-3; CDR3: CASSLGGNPTDTQYF; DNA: TGTGCCAGCAGTTTGGGAGGGAATCCCACAGATACGCAGTATTTT
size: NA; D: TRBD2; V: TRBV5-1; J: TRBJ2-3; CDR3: CASSLVSGRVYDTQYF; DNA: TGCGCCAGCAGCTTGGTTAGCGGGAGGGTCTACGATACGCAGTATTTT
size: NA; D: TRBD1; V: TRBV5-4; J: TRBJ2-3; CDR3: CASSLAGQGTDTQYF; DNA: TGTGCCAGCAGCTTGGCGGGACAGGGCACAGATACGCAGTATTTT
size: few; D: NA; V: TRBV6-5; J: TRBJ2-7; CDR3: CASGPVGAPAYEQYF; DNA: TGTGCCAGCGGCCCGGTGGGGGCCCCTGCCTACGAGCAGTACTTC
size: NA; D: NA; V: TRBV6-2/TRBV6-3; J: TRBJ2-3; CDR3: CASSYPSRGGTQTLSTDTQYF; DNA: TGTGCCAGCAGTTACCCTTCCCGTGGGGGGACCCAAACCCTTAGCACAGATACGCAGTATTTT
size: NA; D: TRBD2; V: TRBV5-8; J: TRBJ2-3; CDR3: CASSGATTSGRTDTQYF; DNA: TGTGCCAGCAGCGGCGCGACGACTAGCGGGAGAACAGATACGCAGTATTTT
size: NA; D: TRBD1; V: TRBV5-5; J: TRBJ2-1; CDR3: CASSLRQGSSYNEQFF; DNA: TGTGCCAGCAGCTTACGACAGGGGTCCTCCTACAATGAGCAGTTCTTC
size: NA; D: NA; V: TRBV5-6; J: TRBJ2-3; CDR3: CASSLGGLGTDTQYF; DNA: TGTGCCAGCAGCTTGGGGGGACTGGGCACAGATACGCAGTATTTT
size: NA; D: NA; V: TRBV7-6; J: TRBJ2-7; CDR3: CASSLGRQTGSYEQYF; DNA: TGTGCCAGCAGCTTAGGTCGCCAGACGGGGTCCTACGAGCAGTACTTC
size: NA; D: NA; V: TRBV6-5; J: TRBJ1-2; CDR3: CASVAGGFGGYTF; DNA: TGTGCCAGCGTCGCGGGGGGGTTTGGTGGCTACACCTTC
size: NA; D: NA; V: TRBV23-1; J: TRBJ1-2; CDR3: CASSHPGWHGYTF; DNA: TGCGCCAGCAGTCACCCGGGGTGGCATGGCTACACCTTC
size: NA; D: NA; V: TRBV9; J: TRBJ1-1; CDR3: CASSATNSEAFF; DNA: TGTGCCAGCAGCGCCACAAATTCTGAAGCTTTCTTT